This record looks at one T cell receptor (beta chain) sequence and its context. In the authors' workflow: Researchers report that nucleated cell counts were estimated from reference gene primer amplification. Sequencing used immunoSEQ multiplex PCR; TCRdb keeps in-frame clones, though not all of them. For V, J and clone size, that table is used; D and trimming come from the DNA. The sample comprises fewer than 400,000 clones, about 90% of which are singletons, and less than 2% rests with the top ten. The sample belongs to a study of blood T cell repertoires in COVID-19. Study as a whole: The origin of the acute and convalescent COVID-19 samples was the United States, Italy and Spain.

The germline gives CDR1 SGHAT, CDR2 FQNNGV. This CDR3 is built from 17 residues. V lost 0 bases to trimming and J lost 0 bases, with 12 bases between them. Living in under 30 US areas, the participants were between about 18 and 100 years of age. Participants were placed into cohorts based on the clinical history they reported. What was sequenced was PBMCs or T cells enriched from blood (not recorded which). The genes are TRBV11-2 and TRBJ1-3; D might be TRBD1 (6 bases). The clonotype comes from a woman younger than 45 who had recovered from COVID-19. This chain's CDR3 is CASSLDRGSTSGNTIYF. The CDR3 region has the DNA TGTGCCAGCAGCTTAGATAGGGGGAGCACCTCTGGAAACACCATATATTTT.